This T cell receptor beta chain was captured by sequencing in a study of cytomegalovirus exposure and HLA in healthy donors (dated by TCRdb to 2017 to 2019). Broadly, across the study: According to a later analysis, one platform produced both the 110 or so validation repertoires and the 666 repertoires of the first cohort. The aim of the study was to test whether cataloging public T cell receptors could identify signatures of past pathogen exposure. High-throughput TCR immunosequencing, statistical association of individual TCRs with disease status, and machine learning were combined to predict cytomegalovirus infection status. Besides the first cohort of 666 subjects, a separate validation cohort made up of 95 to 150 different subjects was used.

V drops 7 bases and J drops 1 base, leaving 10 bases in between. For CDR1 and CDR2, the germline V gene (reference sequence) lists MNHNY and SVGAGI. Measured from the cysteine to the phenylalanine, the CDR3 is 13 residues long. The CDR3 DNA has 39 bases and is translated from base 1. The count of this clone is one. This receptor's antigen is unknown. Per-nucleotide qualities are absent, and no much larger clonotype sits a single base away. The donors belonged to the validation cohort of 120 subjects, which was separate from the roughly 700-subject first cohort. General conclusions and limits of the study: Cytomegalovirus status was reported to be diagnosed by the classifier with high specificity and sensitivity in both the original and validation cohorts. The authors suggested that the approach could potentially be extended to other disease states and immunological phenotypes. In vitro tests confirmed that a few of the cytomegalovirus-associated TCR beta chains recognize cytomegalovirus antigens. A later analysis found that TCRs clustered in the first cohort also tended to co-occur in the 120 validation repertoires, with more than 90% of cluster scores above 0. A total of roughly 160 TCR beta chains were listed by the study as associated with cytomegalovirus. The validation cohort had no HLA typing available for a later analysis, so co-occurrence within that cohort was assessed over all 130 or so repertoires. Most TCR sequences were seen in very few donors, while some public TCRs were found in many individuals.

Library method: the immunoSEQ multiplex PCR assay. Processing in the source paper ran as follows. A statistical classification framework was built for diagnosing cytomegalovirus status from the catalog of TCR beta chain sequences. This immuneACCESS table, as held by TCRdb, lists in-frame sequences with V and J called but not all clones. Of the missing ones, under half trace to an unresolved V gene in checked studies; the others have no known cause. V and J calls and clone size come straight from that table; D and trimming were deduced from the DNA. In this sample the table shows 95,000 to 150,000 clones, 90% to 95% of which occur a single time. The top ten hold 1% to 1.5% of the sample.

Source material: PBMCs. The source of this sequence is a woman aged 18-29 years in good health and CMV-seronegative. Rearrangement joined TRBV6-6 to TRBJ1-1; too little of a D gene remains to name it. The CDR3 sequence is CASTFAQNTEAFF. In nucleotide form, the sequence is TGTGCCAGCACCTTTGCACAGAACACTGAAGCTTTCTTT.